This T cell receptor beta chain was sequenced in a study of blood T cell repertoires in COVID-19. Across the whole study: T cells, B-cell-depleted T cells, or PBMCs provided the cDNA or gDNA that served as material.

Libraries were prepared by immunoSEQ multiplex PCR; TCRdb keeps only in-frame clonotypes and omits some of them. Of roughly 140,000 clones in the sample, more than 80% are singletons; the top ten hold 7% to 9%. The V gene lost 4 bases and the J gene lost 5 bases, with 11 bases spanning the gap. The CDR3 loop spans 13 amino acids. Germline CDR1 is MNHEY and CDR2 is SMNVEV (reference sequence). The V gene is TRBV27, the J gene TRBJ2-5, with D possibly being TRBD1 (5 bases). This TCR came from a human donor with acute or convalescent COVID-19. The donor label of this sample is uncertain. Sequenced material: peripheral blood. CDR3: CASSSQGWETQYF. CDR3 nucleotides: TGTGCCAGCAGTTCCCAGGGTTGGGAGACCCAGTACTTC.